This entry lists 13 T cell receptor beta chains sequenced from one sample in a study of CD8 T cells in ankylosing spondylitis. Each CDR3 protein is one row after TCRdb ran MiXCR on the 5' RACE reads. Of under 300,000 distinct CDR3 sequences listed, 8% to 11% are singletons. The sequenced sample was blood, either unsorted or a sorted T cell fraction (not recorded which). The receptors shown here come from a male donor with ankylosing spondylitis or in good health (not recorded which).

Ten or more counts support this clonotype. The gene calls are TRBV25-1 and TRBJ2-7, with a tentative D call TRBD1 (5 bases). The V gene's germline CDR1 is MGHDK and CDR2 SYGVNS. V lost 1 base, J lost 6 bases, and 10 bases lay in between. The CDR3 is 13 amino acids. CDR3 sequence (DNA): TGTGCCAGCAGTGAATTTACAGGTGCCGAGCAGTACTTC. This encodes CASSEFTGAEQYF.

Only a few counts were recorded for this clonotype. This chain joins TRBV30 and TRBJ2-7, with 9 bases fitting TRBD1. This CDR3 has 14 amino acids. Germline V gives CDR1 GTSNPN, CDR2 SVGIG (reference sequence). V gave up 4 bases and J gave up 5 bases; unmatched junction bases: 9. CDR3 sequence (DNA): TGTGCCTGGACAGGACAGGGGAAACCCCACGAGCAGTACTTC. Its translation: CAWTGQGKPHEQYF.

Ten or more counts support this clonotype. V gene TRBV12-3 or TRBV12-4 combines with J gene TRBJ1-2; D uncertain. This CDR3 has 13 residues. V dropped 2 bases and J dropped 4 bases, with 8 bases sitting between them. The DNA for the CDR3 is TGTGCCAGCAGTTTACCCCTGTTCTATGGCTACACCTTC. Translating it yields CASSLPLFYGYTF.

Ten or more counts support this clonotype. The V and J genes are TRBV5-1 and TRBJ1-1, with D possibly matching TRBD1 (6 bases). CDR3 size: 13 residues. Germline values: CDR1 SGHRS, CDR2 YFSETQ. V was cut by 7 bases and J by 1 base, with 11 bases left in between. CDR3 nucleotide sequence: TGCGCCAGCGCCGTAGGGGGGAACACTGAAGCTTTCTTT. It is translated as CASAVGGNTEAFF.

Details on this clonotype: One base away lies a much larger clone, so this may be a sequencing read error. The J gene is TRBJ2-2, the V gene TRBV7-2; D gene ambiguous. The CDR3 spans 13 residues. CDR1 and CDR2 from the germline V gene are SGHTA and FQGNSA. V lost 5 bases, J lost 0 bases, and 4 bases lay in between. The CDR3 loop is CTSSPPNTGELFF. The CDR3 nucleotides are TGTACCAGCAGCCCTCCGAACACCGGGGAGCTGTTTTTT.

This clonotype was counted only a few times. The chain joins TRBV20-1 to TRBJ2-1; 7 bases match TRBD2. Losses at the gene ends were 2 bases for V and 5 bases for J; bases not matched to a gene: 9. The CDR3 loop spans 15 amino acids. CDR1 is DFQATT, CDR2 SNEGSKA, per germline (reference sequence). The CDR3 loop reads CSARKPGGGNNEQFF. In nucleotides, the CDR3 is TGCAGTGCTAGAAAGCCTGGCGGGGGTAACAATGAGCAGTTCTTC.

This clonotype was detected many times. CDR3 sequence (DNA): TGCGCCAGCAGCAGGGAGGGGACTGAAGCTTTCTTT. As protein: CASSREGTEAFF. The chain links TRBV5-1 to TRBJ1-1, with D possibly matching TRBD1 (5 bases). This CDR3 contains 12 residues. The V end lost 4 bases, the J end lost 5 bases, and 9 bases lay between the germline ends. In germline, CDR1 is SGHRS, CDR2 YFSETQ.

This clonotype was found many times. The V and J genes are TRBV9 and TRBJ1-6; D not resolved. From germline, CDR1 is SGDLS and CDR2 YYNGEE. The CDR3 spans 15 residues. V was clipped by 3 bases and J by 7 bases, with 14 bases between them. The CDR3 loop reads CASSAQESSNSPLHF. In DNA, the CDR3 is TGTGCCAGCAGCGCCCAGGAAAGTTCGAATTCACCCCTCCACTTT.

This clonotype was recorded at least ten times. This chain uses TRBV6-2 or TRBV6-3 with TRBJ2-7; the D gene is possibly TRBD2 (5 bases). The germline V gene encodes CDR1 MNHEY and CDR2 SVGEGT. Trimming stripped 7 bases from V and 7 bases from J, with 17 bases between. The CDR3 is 13 amino acids. The CDR3 sequence is CASTLGPRGEQYF. The CDR3 coding sequence is TGTGCCAGCACCCTCGGGCCACGAGGGGAGCAGTACTTC.

This clonotype was counted at least ten times. CDR3 in DNA: TGCAGTGCTAGATTGAAAAATGGACTAGCCAATGAGCAGTTCTTC. It codes for CSARLKNGLANEQFF. The rearrangement links TRBV20-1 to TRBJ2-1, with TRBD2 identical over 8 bases. The CDR3 is 15 amino acids. After removal of 2 bases from V and 6 bases from J, the junction contained 9 bases not matched to a gene. Germline-derived CDR1 and CDR2 are DFQATT and SNEGSKA (reference sequence).

This clonotype was detected ten times or more. J is TRBJ2-2 and V is TRBV5-1, with D tentatively TRBD2 (5 bases). Germline V gene lookup returns CDR1 SGHRS and CDR2 YFSETQ. Deletions cut 4 bases from V and 0 bases from J, with 7 bases between. The CDR3 is made up of 14 amino acids. CDR3 sequence: CASSRGTNTGELFF. CDR3 sequence (DNA): TGCGCCAGCAGCCGGGGAACGAACACCGGGGAGCTGTTTTTT. The complete variable domain, with remaining parts taken from reference TRBV5-1 and TRBJ2-2, reads KAGVTQTPRYLIKTRGQQVTLSCSPISGHRSVSWYQQTPGQGLQFLFEYFSETQRNKGNFPGRFSGRQFSNSRSEMNVSTLELGDSALYLCASSRGTNTGELFFGEGSRLTVL.

CDR3 nucleotides: TGTGCCAGCAGCTTAGAAGGGGGAGGGGTCGAGCAGTACTTC. This translates into CASSLEGGGVEQYF. The V and J genes are TRBV7-6 and TRBJ2-7, with a weak D call TRBD2 (7 bases). The V end was cut by 1 base, the J end by 6 bases, with 13 bases between. The CDR3 contains 14 residues. The germline CDR1 and CDR2 sequences are SGHVS and FNYEAQ. Full variable domain (outside the CDR3, taken from reference TRBV7-6 and TRBJ2-7): GAGVSQSPRYKVTKRGQDVALRCDPISGHVSLYWYRQALGQGPEFLTYFNYEAQQDKSGLPNDRFSAERPEGSISTLTIQRTEQRDSAMYRCASSLEGGGVEQYFGPGTRLTVT.

The chain links TRBV12-3 or TRBV12-4 to TRBJ2-7, with D perhaps TRBD1 (5 bases). This CDR3 region has 13 residues. Trimming removed 4 bases at V and 5 bases at J, with 12 bases between. In nucleotides, the CDR3 is TGTGCCAGCAGTTCCCAGGGTCACAACGAGCAGTACTTC. The encoded protein is CASSSQGHNEQYF.